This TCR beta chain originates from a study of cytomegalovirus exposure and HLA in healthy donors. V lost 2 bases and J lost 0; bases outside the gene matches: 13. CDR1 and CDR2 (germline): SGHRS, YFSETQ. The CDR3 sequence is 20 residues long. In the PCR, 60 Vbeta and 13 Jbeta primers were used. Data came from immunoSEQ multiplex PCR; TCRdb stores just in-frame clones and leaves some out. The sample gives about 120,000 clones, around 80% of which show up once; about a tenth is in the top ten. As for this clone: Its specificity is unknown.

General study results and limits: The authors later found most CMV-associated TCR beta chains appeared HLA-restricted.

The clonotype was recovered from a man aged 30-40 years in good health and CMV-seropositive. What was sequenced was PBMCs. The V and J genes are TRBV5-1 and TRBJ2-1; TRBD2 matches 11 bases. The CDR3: CASSLKLLAGGLSSYNEQFF. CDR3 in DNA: TGCGCCAGCAGCTTAAAACTTCTAGCGGGAGGACTGAGCTCCTACAATGAGCAGTTCTTC.